The T cell receptor beta chain under discussion was sequenced for a study of blood T cell repertoires in COVID-19. For the study at large: Sample material is recorded as cDNA or gDNA derived from T cells, B-cell-depleted T cells, or PBMCs.

CDR3 length: 15 amino acids. Per germline, CDR1 MNHNS and CDR2 SASEGT. V lost 2 bases and J lost 1; bases outside the gene matches: 5. As processed by the authors: Reference gene primer amplification gave estimated nucleated cell counts. Profiling relied on immunoSEQ multiplex PCR, and the TCRdb table lists in-frame clones only, not all of them. V, J and clone size reflect that table, while D and trimming were determined from the DNA. The sample consists of 89,000 or so clones, nearly 95% of them appearing once. The sequencing input was peripheral blood. This chain connects TRBV6-1 to TRBJ2-7, with 7 bases identical to TRBD2. The clonotype comes from a human donor with active COVID-19. The donor label of this sample is uncertain. This CDR3 reads CASSEPGSGSYEQYF. The CDR3 DNA is TGTGCCAGCAGTGAACCGGGTAGCGGGTCCTACGAGCAGTACTTC.